This entry concerns a single T cell receptor beta chain. The CDR3 has 13 residues. V was pared by 1 base and J by 3 bases, with 0 bases of the junction left unmatched. Germline V gene data show CDR1 as SGHVS and CDR2 as FQNEAQ. Produced via immunoSEQ multiplex PCR; TCRdb's table is partial and in-frame only. The sample holds under 35,000 clones; about 89% are singletons and the top ten take 7% to 9%. The sample comes from a study of T cell changes during pregnancy in multiple sclerosis. This sequence originates from a female donor with multiple sclerosis, enrolled in a pregnancy study. The chain combines TRBV7-8 with TRBJ2-7; TRBD1 aligns across 7 bases. Sequencing used CD8+ T cells from peripheral blood mononuclear cells, obtained before pregnancy. The CDR3 DNA follows: TGTGCCAGCAGCTTAGACAGGGGCTACGAGCAGTACTTC. This translates into CASSLDRGYEQYF.